This TCR beta chain was captured in a study of cytomegalovirus exposure and HLA in healthy donors. This clone has a single count. The antigen remains unidentified. The CDR3 runs to 14 residues. V lost 2 bases and J lost 1, with 8 bases in between. Germline values: CDR1 KGHSH, CDR2 LQKENI. Study-level findings and limits: After further analysis at a later stage, 16,951 TCR beta sequences were associated with HLA alleles at 0.05 false discovery rate. The authors confirmed in vitro that three CMV-associated chains were specific for CMV antigens.

13 Jbeta primers and 60 Vbeta primers were used for the PCR. Only in-frame clones appear in the TCRdb table, and some are missing; sequencing was by immunoSEQ multiplex PCR. The sample has over 150,000 clones, about 69% seen once. The V gene is TRBV18, the J gene TRBJ2-5; D possibly corresponds to TRBD1 (6 bases). Sample: PBMCs. The TCR comes from a male donor in good health and CMV-seronegative. The CDR3 protein is CASSPRGIQETQYF. As DNA, the CDR3 is TGTGCCAGCTCACCAAGGGGGATCCAAGAGACCCAGTACTTC. Using reference TRBV18 and TRBJ2-5 for the parts outside the CDR3, the full variable domain is NAGVMQNPRHLVRRRGQEARLRCSPMKGHSHVYWYRQLPEEGLKFMVYLQKENIIDESGMPKERFSAEFPKEGPSILRIQQVVRGDSAAYFCASSPRGIQETQYFGPGTRLLVL.